This record concerns one TCR beta chain sequence. The antigen is undetermined. Using a J-beta primer mix together with a sample-barcoded 5' primer, a second PCR was run for about 6 to 11 cycles. Each CDR3 protein gets one entry after TCRdb re-called the 5' RACE reads with MiXCR. The sample yields 1.8 million or so distinct CDR3 sequences, around 42% seen once. At least 5 micrograms of total RNA were extracted per sample. The entry originates in a study of blood T cells in healthy people across ages. Regarding the study as a whole: Per million T cells, TCR beta diversity dropped roughly linearly as age increased.

This CDR3 has 18 residues. V lost 0 bases to trimming and J lost 5 bases; unmatched junction nucleotides: 10. V and J are TRBV12-3 or TRBV12-4 and TRBJ1-6, with TRBD1 matching 7 bases. The sequencing sample was made of blood. The TCR originated in a human donor in good health. CDR3 nucleotides: TGTGCCAGCAGTTTAGCGACGACAGGGACAGTGGATAATTCACCCCTCCACTTT. This codes for CASSLATTGTVDNSPLHF.